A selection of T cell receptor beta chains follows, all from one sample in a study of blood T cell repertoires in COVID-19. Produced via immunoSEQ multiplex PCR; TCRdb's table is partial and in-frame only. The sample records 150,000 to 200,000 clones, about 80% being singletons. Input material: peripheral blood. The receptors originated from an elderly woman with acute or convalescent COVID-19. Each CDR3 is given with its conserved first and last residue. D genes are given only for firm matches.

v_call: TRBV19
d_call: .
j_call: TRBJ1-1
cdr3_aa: CASSIDRLGTGGGTEAFF

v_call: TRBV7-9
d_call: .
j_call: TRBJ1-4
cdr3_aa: CASSLAAGVGSASQGKLFF

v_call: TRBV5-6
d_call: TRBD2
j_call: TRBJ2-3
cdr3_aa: CASSRPSGGPDTQYF

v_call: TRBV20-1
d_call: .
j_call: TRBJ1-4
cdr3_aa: CSASPMQGGGEKLFF

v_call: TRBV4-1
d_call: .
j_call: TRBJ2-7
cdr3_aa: CASSQALTYEQYF

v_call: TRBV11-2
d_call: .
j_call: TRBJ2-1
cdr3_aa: CASSLVTPSGEQFF

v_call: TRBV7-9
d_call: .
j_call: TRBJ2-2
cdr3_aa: CASSSPILATGELFF

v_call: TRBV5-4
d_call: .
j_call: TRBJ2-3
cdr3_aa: CASSLGGAANTDTQYF

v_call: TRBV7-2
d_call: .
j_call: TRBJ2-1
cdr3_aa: CASSRYNEQFF

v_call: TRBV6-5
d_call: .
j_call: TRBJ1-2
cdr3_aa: CASTQGTAYGYTF

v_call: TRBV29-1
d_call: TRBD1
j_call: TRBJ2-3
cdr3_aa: CSVDKTGIDTQYF

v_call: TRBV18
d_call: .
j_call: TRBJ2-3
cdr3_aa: CASSPPTGSIGDTQYF

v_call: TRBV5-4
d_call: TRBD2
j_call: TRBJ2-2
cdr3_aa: CASSLLAGPGELFF

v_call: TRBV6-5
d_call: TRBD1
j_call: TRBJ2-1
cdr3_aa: CASSYSHRGGYNEQFF

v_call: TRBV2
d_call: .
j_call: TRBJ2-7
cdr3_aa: CASLGGAYEQYF

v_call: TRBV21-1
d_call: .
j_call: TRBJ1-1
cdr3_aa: CASSKVLRDIRLWGTEAFF

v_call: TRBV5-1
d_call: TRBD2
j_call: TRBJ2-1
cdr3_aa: CASTTSGIRPYNEQFF

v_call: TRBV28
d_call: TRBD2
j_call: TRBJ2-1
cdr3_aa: CASGLAGADEQFF

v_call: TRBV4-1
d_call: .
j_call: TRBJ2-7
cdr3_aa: CASSHAGSSYEQYF

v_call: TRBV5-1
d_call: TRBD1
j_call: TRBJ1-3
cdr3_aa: CASSLRDRGAGNTIYF

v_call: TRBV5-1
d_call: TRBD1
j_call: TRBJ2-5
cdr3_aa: CASSLGDSFQETQYF

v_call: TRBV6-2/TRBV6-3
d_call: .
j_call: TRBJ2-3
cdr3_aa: CASSYSAWLGTDTQYF

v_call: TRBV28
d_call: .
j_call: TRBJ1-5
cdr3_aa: CASSLFGDSNQPQHF

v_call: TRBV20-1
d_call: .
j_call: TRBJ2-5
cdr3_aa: CSASGLASAPYQETQYF

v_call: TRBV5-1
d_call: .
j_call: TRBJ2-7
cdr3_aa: CASSAGPGSYEQYF

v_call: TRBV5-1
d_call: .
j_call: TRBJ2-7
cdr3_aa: CASSLAADSYEQYF

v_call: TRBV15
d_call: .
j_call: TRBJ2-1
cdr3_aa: CATSRPDRKLNEQFF

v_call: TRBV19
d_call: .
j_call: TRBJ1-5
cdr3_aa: CASTGEGQPQHF

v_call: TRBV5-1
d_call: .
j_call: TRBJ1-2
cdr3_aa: CASSSVGLSTEGYTF

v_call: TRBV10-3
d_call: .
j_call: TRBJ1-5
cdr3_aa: CATSDKGSINQPQHF

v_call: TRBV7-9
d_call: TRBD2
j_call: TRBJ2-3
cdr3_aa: CASSLNSGRGGADTQYF

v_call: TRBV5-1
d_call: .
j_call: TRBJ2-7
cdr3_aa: CASSLIGLTYEQYF

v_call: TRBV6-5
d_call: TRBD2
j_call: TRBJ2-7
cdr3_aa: CASSYSASGSSYEQYF

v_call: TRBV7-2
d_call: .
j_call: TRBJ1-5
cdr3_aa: CASSFSGSNQPQHF

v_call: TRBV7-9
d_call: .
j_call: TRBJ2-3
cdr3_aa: CASSPDYSTDTQYF

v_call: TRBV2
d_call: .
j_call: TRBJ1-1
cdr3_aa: CASSEGSGTEAFF

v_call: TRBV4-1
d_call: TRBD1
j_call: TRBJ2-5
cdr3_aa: CASSQDATGGTQYF

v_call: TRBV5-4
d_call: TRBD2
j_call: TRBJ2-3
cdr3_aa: CASSLDGGNLANTQYF

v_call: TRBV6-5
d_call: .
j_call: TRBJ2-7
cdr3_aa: CASSLDVSYEQYF

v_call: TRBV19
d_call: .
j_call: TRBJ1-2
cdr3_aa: CASSIWTEGGRYGYTF

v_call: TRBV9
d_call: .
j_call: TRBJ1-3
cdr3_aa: CASSALDTIYF

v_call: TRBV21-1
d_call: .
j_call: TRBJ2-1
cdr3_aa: CASSKVVRGRNEQFF

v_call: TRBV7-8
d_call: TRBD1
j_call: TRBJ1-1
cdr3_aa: CATRTGRRSEAFF

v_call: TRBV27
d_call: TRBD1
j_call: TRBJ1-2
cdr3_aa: CASSFSRGRKEAGYTF

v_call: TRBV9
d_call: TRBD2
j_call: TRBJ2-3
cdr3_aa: CASSFSGRRTDTQYF

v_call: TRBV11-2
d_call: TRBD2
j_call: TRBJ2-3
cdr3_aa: CASSLGTSGTDTQYF

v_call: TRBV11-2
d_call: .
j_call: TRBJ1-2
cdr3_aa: CASSSGNLRGYTF

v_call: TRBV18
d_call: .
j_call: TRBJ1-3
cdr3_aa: CASSPGGSSGNTIYF

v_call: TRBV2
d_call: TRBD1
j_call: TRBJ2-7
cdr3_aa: CASSAGQGVSYEQYF

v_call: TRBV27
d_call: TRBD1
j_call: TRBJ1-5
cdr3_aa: CASSLIQGPGQPQHF

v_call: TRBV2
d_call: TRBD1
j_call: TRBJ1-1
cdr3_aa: CATPPDRVTEAFF

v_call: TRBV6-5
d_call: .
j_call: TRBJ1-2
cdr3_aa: CASSYHTANYGYTF

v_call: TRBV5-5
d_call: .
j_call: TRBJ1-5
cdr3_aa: CASSSAGGGQPQHF

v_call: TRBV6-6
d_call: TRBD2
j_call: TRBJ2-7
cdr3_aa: CASRASGSDYEQYF